The 29 T cell receptor beta chains listed next were all sequenced from one sample in a study of CD8 T cells in Susac syndrome. After extraction with the RNeasy kit, about 0.45 to 1 ug of the RNA was reverse transcribed using random hexamers. TCRdb analysed the immunoSEQ multiplex PCR reads with MiXCR anew, one entry per CDR3 protein. The sample lists about 130,000 distinct CDR3 sequences; 95% were seen once. Material for sequencing was CD8+ T cells from PBMCs. These receptors all stem from a human donor with Susac syndrome.

The genes are TRBV29-1 and TRBJ2-1, with D possibly called TRBD1 or TRBD2 (6 bases each). This CDR3 has 11 residues. The V end lost 7 bases, the J end lost 12 bases, and 16 bases lay between the germline ends. Germline loops: CDR1 SQVTM, CDR2 ANQGSEA. The CDR3 DNA sequence: TGCAGCGATTCCCGGGGGCCCTTGCAGTTCTTC. It encodes CSDSRGPLQFF.

This chain links TRBV30 with TRBJ2-7; 10 nucleotides match TRBD2. V was pared by 5 bases and J by 7 bases, with 5 bases of the junction left unmatched. The CDR3 runs to 12 residues. Per the germline V gene, CDR1 is GTSNPN and CDR2 is SVGIG (reference sequence). Written as DNA, the CDR3 is TGTGCCTGGCGAGCTAGCGGGAGAGAGCAGTACTTC. Its translation: CAWRASGREQYF. The whole variable domain, filled in from reference TRBV30 and TRBJ2-7, reads SQTIHQWPATLVQPVGSPLSLECTVEGTSNPNLYWYRQAAGRGLQLLFYSVGIGQISSEVPQNLSASRPQDRQFILSSKKLLLSDSGFYLCAWRASGREQYFGPGTRLTVT.

The J gene is TRBJ1-1, the V gene TRBV28; D is unclear. The V end lost 7 bases, the J end lost 1 base, and 13 bases lay between the germline ends. Germline CDR1 and CDR2: MDHEN and SYDVKM. This CDR3 region has 14 residues. CDR3 DNA: TGTGCCAGCACCCATGGCGCTTGGAACACTGAAGCTTTCTTT. Amino acids: CASTHGAWNTEAFF.

The chain is built from TRBV25-1 and TRBJ1-3, with D possibly matching TRBD1 (5 bases). V gave up 1 base and J gave up 4 bases, with 11 bases separating them. CDR1 and CDR2 from the germline V gene are MGHDK and SYGVNS. The CDR3 covers 15 residues. The CDR3 is CASSEWFRDGNTIYF. CDR3 DNA sequence: TGTGCCAGCAGTGAATGGTTCAGGGACGGAAACACCATATATTTT.

V and J are TRBV5-1 and TRBJ2-7; a weak D match, TRBD2 (5 bases). V was cut by 0 bases and J by 4 bases, with 11 bases left in between. From germline, CDR1 is SGHRS and CDR2 YFSETQ. This CDR3 contains 14 residues. DNA of the CDR3: TGCGCCAGCAGCTTGGCCCCGGAGCGGTACGAGCAGTACTTC. Translating it yields CASSLAPERYEQYF.

The chain is built from TRBV4-1 and TRBJ2-7; no reliable D call. The V gene's germline CDR1 is MGHRA and CDR2 YSYEKL. Deletions cut 1 base from V and 5 bases from J, with 9 bases between. The CDR3 loop spans 13 amino acids. CDR3 protein: CASSQVSIHEQYF. CDR3 DNA: TGCGCCAGCAGCCAAGTTTCCATCCACGAGCAGTACTTC.

The V gene is TRBV5-1, the J gene TRBJ1-2; D not certain. The germline V gene encodes CDR1 SGHRS and CDR2 YFSETQ. The CDR3 length is 13 residues. The V end was cut by 3 bases, the J end by 4 bases, with 10 bases between. CDR3: CASSSQTAYGYTF. The CDR3 DNA follows: TGCGCCAGCAGCTCCCAAACAGCCTATGGCTACACCTTC.

The rearrangement uses TRBV25-1 and TRBJ1-2; 7 bases are shared with TRBD1. Germline trimming cut 1 base from V and 6 bases from J; bases unmatched to any gene: 5. From germline, CDR1 is MGHDK and CDR2 SYGVNS. The CDR3 is 14 residues long. The CDR3 loop reads CASSESTGVNGYTF. The CDR3 DNA follows: TGTGCCAGCAGTGAATCCACAGGGGTGAATGGCTACACCTTC.

The rearrangement joins TRBV2 to TRBJ2-1; 7 nucleotides align to TRBD2. CDR3 size: 13 residues. The V segment lost 8 bases and the J segment 4 bases; nucleotides outside the gene matches: 5. CDR1 is SNHLY and CDR2 is FYNNEI in the germline V gene. The chain's CDR3 is CASAGEFYNEQFF. The CDR3 nucleotides read TGTGCCAGCGCGGGAGAGTTTTACAATGAGCAGTTCTTC. Drawing the rest from reference TRBV2 and TRBJ2-1, the complete variable domain is EPEVTQTPSHQVTQMGQEVILRCVPISNHLYFYWYRQILGQKVEFLVSFYNNEISEKSEIFDDQFSVERPDGSNFTLKIRSTKLEDSAMYFCASAGEFYNEQFFGPGTRLTVL.

The chain uses TRBV27 and TRBJ1-1; D is unresolved. CDR1 MNHEY and CDR2 SMNVEV come from the germline V gene (reference sequence). V gave up 3 bases and J gave up 4 bases, with 6 bases separating them. The length of the CDR3 is 12 residues. CDR3 region: CASSFWGTEAFF. DNA for the CDR3: TGTGCCAGCAGTTTCTGGGGCACTGAAGCTTTCTTT.

The V and J genes are TRBV29-1 and TRBJ2-1; D uncertain. CDR3 length equals 14 residues. Germline CDR1 is SQVTM and CDR2 is ANQGSEA. The V end lost 4 bases, the J end lost 5 bases, and 15 bases lay between the germline ends. For the CDR3, the DNA is TGCAGCGTTGGCCCAGAGCCTCCACACAATGAGCAGTTCTTC. This encodes CSVGPEPPHNEQFF.

This chain uses TRBV6-5 with TRBJ2-1; a possible D gene is TRBD1 (5 bases). V shed 7 bases and J shed 8 bases, with 9 bases lying between them. From germline, CDR1 is MNHEY and CDR2 SVGAGI. The CDR3 totals 11 residues. CDR3 nucleotides: TGTGCCAGCAATCTAGGGGATGAGCAGTTCTTC. It encodes CASNLGDEQFF.

The gene calls are TRBV24-1 and TRBJ2-1; D may correspond to TRBD1 or TRBD2 (5 bases each). The CDR3 is 13 amino acids. V was pared by 5 bases and J by 10 bases, with 14 bases between. CDR1 is KGHDR and CDR2 is SFDVKD in the germline V gene. CDR3 region: CATSGLDSGEQFF. The CDR3 DNA sequence: TGTGCCACCAGTGGCCTCGACAGCGGAGAGCAGTTCTTC.

The V call is TRBV27, the J call TRBJ2-2; a possible D gene is TRBD2 (5 bases). Germline V gives CDR1 MNHEY, CDR2 SMNVEV (reference sequence). The CDR3 extends over 15 amino acids. V was clipped by 7 bases and J by 1 base, with 13 bases between them. CDR3 nucleotides: TGTGCCAGCACCGACCTTAGCGAGAACACCGGGGAGCTGTTTTTT. Protein product: CASTDLSENTGELFF.

The chain uses TRBV12-3 or TRBV12-4 and TRBJ2-1, with D perhaps TRBD1 or TRBD2 (6 bases each). V lost 6 bases and J 6 bases, leaving 12 bases between the germline ends. The CDR3 is 13 amino acids. The CDR3 DNA reads as TGTGCCAGCAGACAGACGGGGGCCAATGAGCAGTTCTTC. It is translated as CASRQTGANEQFF.

The chain couples TRBV7-8 to TRBJ1-5; D not resolved. Germline CDR1 is SGHVS and CDR2 is FQNEAQ. Trimming shortened V by 5 bases and J by 4 bases, and 15 bases separated the two germline ends. The CDR3 contains 15 residues. The CDR3 protein is CASSRNDQWNQPQHF. DNA of the CDR3: TGTGCCAGCAGCCGGAATGATCAGTGGAATCAGCCCCAGCATTTT.

In nucleotides, the CDR3 is TGTGCCTGGAGTGAAGGGGAGACCCAGTACTTC. Encoded protein: CAWSEGETQYF. The gene calls are TRBV30 and TRBJ2-5; D is ambiguous. The germline V gene has CDR1 GTSNPN and CDR2 SVGIG (reference sequence). Trimming pared 1 base from V and 5 bases from J, leaving 5 bases between. The length of the CDR3 is 11 residues.

This clonotype was seen only once. The V and J genes are TRBV6-5 and TRBJ1-1; a possible D gene is TRBD1 (6 bases). CDR1 is MNHEY, CDR2 SVGAGI, per germline. V lost 5 bases and J 5 bases, leaving 15 bases between the germline ends. CDR3 length: 14 residues. CDR3 loop: CASSERTAVTEAFF. The CDR3 nucleotides are TGTGCCAGCAGTGAGAGGACAGCGGTAACTGAAGCTTTCTTT.

CDR3 DNA sequence: TGTGCCAGCAGCTTAGCAGGCCAATTGAACACTGAAGCTTTCTTT. It yields the protein CASSLAGQLNTEAFF. The chain has TRBV11-2 and TRBJ1-1; no clear D gene. Per the germline V gene, CDR1 is SGHAT and CDR2 is FQNNGV. V shed 1 base and J shed 0 bases, with 9 bases lying between them. The CDR3 is 15 amino acids.

The chain recombines TRBV21-1 with TRBJ2-4; TRBD1, the D gene given by the table, was not confirmed from the DNA. TRBV21-1 is listed as a pseudogene. CDR3 length equals 14 residues. Here the CDR3 reads CASNRTGTKNIQYF. CDR3 DNA sequence: TGTGCCAGCAACAGGACAGGGACCAAAAACATTCAGTACTTC.

V gene TRBV19 combines with J gene TRBJ2-2; 9 nucleotides line up with TRBD1. V lost 8 bases, J lost 3 bases, and 4 bases stayed unmatched. The CDR3 has 14 residues. Germline assignment: CDR1 LNHDA and CDR2 SQIVND (reference sequence). The CDR3 region is CASLRDRDTGELFF. In DNA, the CDR3 is TGTGCCAGTCTCCGGGACAGGGACACCGGGGAGCTGTTTTTT.

V is TRBV9 and J is TRBJ2-1; D uncertain. There are 14 residues in the CDR3. Deletions cut 0 bases from V and 4 bases from J, with 8 bases between. Germline loops: CDR1 SGDLS, CDR2 YYNGEE. Here the CDR3 reads CASSVVGGYNEQFF. The CDR3 bases are TGTGCCAGCAGCGTAGTAGGCGGATACAATGAGCAGTTCTTC.

This chain connects TRBV4-2 to TRBJ2-1, with 9 bases matching TRBD2. Trimming cost V 3 bases and J 10 bases; bases outside gene matches: 1. Per the germline V gene, CDR1 is LGHNA and CDR2 is YNFKEQ. The CDR3 has 12 residues. CDR3: CASSQSGREQFF. The CDR3 DNA sequence: TGTGCCAGCAGCCAGAGCGGGAGGGAGCAGTTCTTC.

This sequence joins TRBV24-1 and TRBJ2-1, with D hard to call. Germline V lookup: CDR1 KGHDR, CDR2 SFDVKD. CDR3 length equals 12 residues. Trimming removed 1 base from V and 7 bases from J, with 4 bases in between. CDR3 bases: TGTGCCACCAGTGATTTAGGGAATGAGCAGTTCTTC. Protein: CATSDLGNEQFF.

V usage is TRBV9 and J usage is TRBJ1-2, with TRBD1 matching over 7 bases. Per the germline V gene, CDR1 is SGDLS and CDR2 is YYNGEE. This CDR3 is 14 amino acids long. J lost 2 bases, V lost 3 bases, and 4 bases had no gene match. CDR3 in amino acids: CASSAGQTNYGYTF. The CDR3 DNA follows: TGTGCCAGCAGCGCGGGACAGACAAACTATGGCTACACCTTC.

The V call is TRBV7-8, the J call TRBJ2-5; TRBD1 aligns across 7 bases. The CDR3 has 14 amino acids. V lost 3 bases to trimming and J lost 7 bases; unmatched junction nucleotides: 8. The germline gives CDR1 SGHVS, CDR2 FQNEAQ. CDR3 sequence reads: CASSFRTGLGTQYF. The CDR3 nucleotides are TGTGCCAGCAGCTTCAGGACAGGATTGGGGACCCAGTACTTC.

The V call is TRBV12-3 or TRBV12-4, the J call TRBJ2-7; D perhaps matches TRBD1 (5 bases). The CDR3 length is 12 residues. The V gene lost 3 bases and the J gene lost 7 bases, with 10 bases spanning the gap. The CDR3 here is CASSFIRGEQYF. Here the CDR3 DNA reads TGTGCCAGCAGTTTTATAAGGGGAGAGCAGTACTTC.

The chain couples TRBV30 to TRBJ2-1; 8 positions match TRBD2. CDR3 length: 12 residues. The germline V gene encodes CDR1 GTSNPN and CDR2 SVGIG (reference sequence). Here the CDR3 DNA reads TGTGCAAAAGCGGGAGTTCGAAATGAGCAGTTCTTC. The encoded protein is CAKAGVRNEQFF.

This chain's CDR3 is CASSLGGWNEQFF. CDR3 DNA: TGTGCCAGCAGCTTAGGGGGTTGGAATGAGCAGTTCTTC. The genes are TRBV11-2 and TRBJ2-1; the D is unclear. V lost 1 base and J lost 7, with 8 bases in between. Per the germline V gene, CDR1 is SGHAT and CDR2 is FQNNGV. This CDR3 spans 13 amino acids.